Listed below are T cell receptor beta chains from one sample, sequenced in a study of blood T cell repertoires in COVID-19. Clones were read by immunoSEQ multiplex PCR, and TCRdb kept only the in-frame ones, dropping some. This sample has over 200,000 clones, with around 83% found just once. The source material was peripheral blood. Receptors were obtained from a man aged 35 to 55 who had recovered from COVID-19. The CDR3 runs from the conserved cysteine through the conserved F or W. A D gene is named only where the DNA matches it firmly. The size field is filled for only some rows; it gives once, few, many or a size class.

j_call: TRBJ1-5; v_call: TRBV3-1/TRBV3-2; clone_size: .; d_call: .; cdr3_nt: TGTGCCAGCAGCCAAACACCCTTGAAGGCCTATCAGGGGCTACCCCAGCATTTT; cdr3_aa: CASSQTPLKAYQGLPQHF
j_call: TRBJ2-1; v_call: TRBV19; clone_size: few; d_call: .; cdr3_nt: TGTGCCAGTAGTATAATAAGGCTAGCTTTAGGTTACAATGAGCAGTTCTTC; cdr3_aa: CASSIIRLALGYNEQFF
j_call: TRBJ2-7; v_call: TRBV5-5; clone_size: .; d_call: TRBD1; cdr3_nt: TGTGCCAGCAGCCGACCGGGACAGGGTTTAGTAGAGCAGTACTTC; cdr3_aa: CASSRPGQGLVEQYF
j_call: TRBJ2-3; v_call: TRBV11-2; clone_size: .; d_call: TRBD2; cdr3_nt: TGTGCCAGCAGCCCTTATATGGGGCGGGGGGGGACAGATACGCAGTATTTT; cdr3_aa: CASSPYMGRGGTDTQYF
j_call: TRBJ2-7; v_call: TRBV10-2; clone_size: .; d_call: .; cdr3_nt: TGCGCCAGCAGTGATCCCAGGGGACGTCGGGAGCAGTACTTC; cdr3_aa: CASSDPRGRREQYF
j_call: TRBJ1-4; v_call: TRBV7-2; clone_size: .; d_call: .; cdr3_nt: TGTGCCAGCAGCTTACTCCTTAATGAAAAACTGTTTTTT; cdr3_aa: CASSLLLNEKLFF
j_call: TRBJ2-7; v_call: TRBV3-1/TRBV3-2; clone_size: few; d_call: .; cdr3_nt: TGTGCCAGCAGCCCGACTAGTTCGAGCTACGAGCAGTACTTC; cdr3_aa: CASSPTSSSYEQYF
j_call: TRBJ2-1; v_call: TRBV6-2/TRBV6-3; clone_size: .; d_call: .; cdr3_nt: TGTGCCAGCAGTAGACTTCGCGGGGCAGGGAACTACAATGAGCAGTTCTTC; cdr3_aa: CASSRLRGAGNYNEQFF
j_call: TRBJ1-3; v_call: TRBV9; clone_size: .; d_call: .; cdr3_nt: TGTGCCAGTCGCAGCGGGGGGCAAGCTGGAAACACCATATATTTT; cdr3_aa: CASRSGGQAGNTIYF
j_call: TRBJ2-7; v_call: TRBV7-2; clone_size: .; d_call: TRBD2; cdr3_nt: TGTGCCAGCAGCACGGGACTAACCGCGTACGAGCAGTACTTC; cdr3_aa: CASSTGLTAYEQYF
j_call: TRBJ2-7; v_call: TRBV5-6; clone_size: .; d_call: TRBD1; cdr3_nt: TGTGCCAGCAGCCACGTGGACAGGCCGGGCGAGCAGTACTTC; cdr3_aa: CASSHVDRPGEQYF
j_call: TRBJ2-2; v_call: TRBV5-8; clone_size: .; d_call: .; cdr3_nt: TGTGCCAGCAGCAATGCGGGGACGGCGACACACACCGGGGAGCTGTTTTTT; cdr3_aa: CASSNAGTATHTGELFF
j_call: TRBJ1-2; v_call: TRBV7-2; clone_size: .; d_call: .; cdr3_nt: TGTGCCAGCAGCTTAGGCGCAGGGGACTATGGCTACACCTTC; cdr3_aa: CASSLGAGDYGYTF
j_call: TRBJ2-7; v_call: TRBV2; clone_size: .; d_call: .; cdr3_nt: TGTGCCAGCAGTGAGTGGCGGGACTACGAGCAGTACTTC; cdr3_aa: CASSEWRDYEQYF
j_call: TRBJ1-3; v_call: TRBV4-3; clone_size: .; d_call: .; cdr3_nt: TGCGCCAGCAGCCAAGATATCCCAGGGTCCGGAAACACCATATATTTT; cdr3_aa: CASSQDIPGSGNTIYF
j_call: TRBJ1-2; v_call: TRBV7-9; clone_size: .; d_call: .; cdr3_nt: TGTGCCAGCAGCCTTAGGGGAGGGTTTGGCTACACCTTC; cdr3_aa: CASSLRGGFGYTF
j_call: TRBJ1-1; v_call: TRBV10-2; clone_size: .; d_call: .; cdr3_nt: TGCGCCAGCAAATTCGGGGGTACGGGCTTTTACACTGAAGCTTTCTTT; cdr3_aa: CASKFGGTGFYTEAFF
j_call: TRBJ2-2; v_call: TRBV27; clone_size: .; d_call: .; cdr3_nt: TGTGCCAGCAGTTTGACAGGTTTGCCAACGAACACCGGGGAGCTGTTTTTT; cdr3_aa: CASSLTGLPTNTGELFF
j_call: TRBJ1-2; v_call: TRBV6-5; clone_size: once; d_call: .; cdr3_nt: TGTGCCAGCAGTAACTGGGGAGTTGGCTACACCTTC; cdr3_aa: CASSNWGVGYTF
j_call: TRBJ2-1; v_call: TRBV3-1/TRBV3-2; clone_size: .; d_call: TRBD2; cdr3_nt: TGTGCCAGCAGCCAAGATCCACCACTAGCGGGGGGGCCTAATGAGCAGTTCTTC; cdr3_aa: CASSQDPPLAGGPNEQFF
j_call: TRBJ1-1; v_call: TRBV7-2; clone_size: .; d_call: .; cdr3_nt: TGTGCCAGCAGCTTAGCGCCTCCAGGGTCTGGAACTGAAGCTTTCTTT; cdr3_aa: CASSLAPPGSGTEAFF
j_call: TRBJ2-7; v_call: TRBV20-1; clone_size: .; d_call: .; cdr3_nt: TGCAGTGCAACAACCCGCTACGAGCAGTACTTC; cdr3_aa: CSATTRYEQYF
j_call: TRBJ2-2; v_call: TRBV27; clone_size: few; d_call: TRBD1; cdr3_nt: TGTGCCAGCAGTTTCCGCGACAGGGGTGGCACCGGGGAGCTGTTTTTT; cdr3_aa: CASSFRDRGGTGELFF
j_call: TRBJ1-2; v_call: TRBV12-5; clone_size: .; d_call: .; cdr3_nt: TGTGCTAGTGGTTTGGCAGTACGGGGAATAATCTATGGCTACACCTTC; cdr3_aa: CASGLAVRGIIYGYTF
j_call: TRBJ1-2; v_call: TRBV30; clone_size: .; d_call: .; cdr3_nt: TGTGCCTGGAGTAGAGGTGGAACTTGGGGGGCTAACTATGGCTACACCTTC; cdr3_aa: CAWSRGGTWGANYGYTF
j_call: TRBJ1-2; v_call: TRBV7-9; clone_size: .; d_call: .; cdr3_nt: TGTGCCAGCAGCACGGGCGGGGGAGGGCCTTATGGCTACACCTTC; cdr3_aa: CASSTGGGGPYGYTF